These T cell receptor beta chains were read from a single sample in a study of blood T cell repertoires in COVID-19. Only in-frame clones appear in the TCRdb table, and some are missing; sequencing was by immunoSEQ multiplex PCR. Of a few hundred thousand clones in the sample, around 80% are singletons; the top ten hold about 1.5%. What was sequenced was peripheral blood. The receptors come from a woman between 35 and 50 years old who had recovered from COVID-19. The CDR3 runs from the conserved cysteine through the conserved F or W. D genes are given only for firm matches. Expanded clones get a size class; other rows say once, few or many, or leave the size out.

j_call	clone_size	cdr3_length	v_call	d_call	cdr3_aa	cdr3_nt
TRBJ1-5	few	15	TRBV19	TRBD1	CASSTGTGDNQPQHF	TGTGCCAGTAGTACCGGGACAGGGGACAATCAGCCCCAGCATTTT
TRBJ1-2	NA	13	TRBV4-2	NA	CASSQPPNYGYTF	TGTGCCAGCAGCCAACCTCCTAACTATGGCTACACCTTC
TRBJ1-2	NA	13	TRBV11-2	NA	CASSFGRVYGYTF	TGTGCCAGCAGCTTCGGCAGGGTGTATGGCTACACCTTC
TRBJ1-5	NA	16	TRBV6-6	TRBD1	CASSYAGQALNQPQHF	TGTGCCAGCAGTTACGCGGGACAGGCACTCAATCAGCCCCAGCATTTT
TRBJ2-5	NA	14	TRBV3-1/TRBV3-2	TRBD2	CASSRGAGEETQYF	TGTGCCAGCAGCCGAGGGGCGGGGGAAGAGACCCAGTACTTC
TRBJ2-1	few	19	TRBV6-6	NA	CASSRRRVSGTSSYNEQFF	TGTGCCAGCAGCCGAAGACGAGTGTCCGGGACAAGCTCCTACAATGAGCAGTTCTTC
TRBJ2-1	NA	16	TRBV10-2	TRBD2	CASSEASGGKYNEQFF	TGCGCCAGCAGTGAGGCTAGCGGGGGGAAATACAATGAGCAGTTCTTC
TRBJ2-2	few	16	TRBV13	NA	CASSLMGIGGPGELFF	TGTGCCAGCAGCTTAATGGGAATCGGGGGGCCCGGGGAGCTGTTTTTT
TRBJ2-7	once	14	TRBV7-8	NA	CASSLAGIGYEQYF	TGTGCCAGCAGCTTAGCCGGGATCGGCTACGAGCAGTACTTC
TRBJ2-1	NA	15	TRBV7-2	TRBD2	CASRPTSGGYNEQFF	TGTGCCAGCAGGCCGACTAGCGGGGGGTACAATGAGCAGTTCTTC
TRBJ2-2	NA	14	TRBV3-1/TRBV3-2	NA	CASSQVQGTGELFF	TGTGCCAGCAGCCAGGTCCAGGGCACCGGGGAGCTGTTTTTT
TRBJ2-7	once	16	TRBV6-5	TRBD2	CASSYTAGLAGSEQYF	TGTGCCAGCAGTTACACGGCTGGTCTAGCGGGGTCCGAGCAGTACTTC
TRBJ1-2	few	15	TRBV5-1	TRBD1	CASSIQGTPRDGYTF	TGCGCCAGCAGCATACAGGGGACCCCCCGGGATGGCTACACCTTC
TRBJ2-7	NA	13	TRBV6-5	TRBD1	CASRFDRDYEQYF	TGTGCCAGCAGGTTCGACAGGGACTACGAGCAGTACTTC
TRBJ2-6	many	18	TRBV7-9	TRBD1	CASSPGTGGLSGANVLTF	TGTGCCAGCAGCCCGGGGACAGGGGGCCTCTCTGGGGCCAACGTCCTGACTTTC
TRBJ1-3	few	13	TRBV25-1	TRBD1	CASSGTGWNTIYF	TGTGCCAGCAGTGGGACAGGGTGGAACACCATATATTTT
TRBJ2-7	NA	13	TRBV19	TRBD1	CATSGTGGLEQYF	TGTGCCACGTCCGGGACAGGGGGCCTCGAGCAGTACTTC
TRBJ2-2	once	17	TRBV5-4	NA	CASSLDPGTLNTGELFF	TGTGCCAGCAGCTTGGATCCCGGGACTTTAAACACCGGGGAGCTGTTTTTT
TRBJ2-4	NA	14	TRBV6-5	NA	CASSYKMDRSVQYF	TGTGCCAGCAGTTACAAAATGGACAGAAGCGTTCAGTACTTC
TRBJ1-2	few	14	TRBV28	TRBD1	CASSVTGQGKGYTF	TGTGCCAGCAGTGTTACGGGACAGGGAAAAGGCTACACCTTC
TRBJ2-7	NA	15	TRBV4-2	NA	CASSPPGLTTYEQYF	TGTGCCAGCAGCCCGCCGGGACTTACAACCTACGAGCAGTACTTC
TRBJ2-5	once	14	TRBV28	TRBD1	CASLSQGVQETQYF	TGTGCCAGCTTATCCCAGGGGGTCCAAGAGACCCAGTACTTC
TRBJ1-1	NA	16	TRBV5-6	TRBD1	CASNFFETGGNTEAFF	TGTGCCAGCAACTTTTTTGAGACAGGGGGAAACACTGAAGCTTTCTTT